This TCR beta chain was recorded in a study of graft-versus-host responses after intestinal transplantation. Across the study: Multivisceral, liver-intestinal, or isolated intestinal transplants were given to recipients. Each recipient received anti-thymocyte globulin induction, then tacrolimus and steroids for approximately three years.

There are 16 residues in the CDR3. TCRdb's table, derived via immunoSEQ multiplex PCR, lists solely in-frame clones and lacks some. In the table there are approximately 120,000 clones, over 85% of which are singletons. As regards this clone: Its specificity is not known.

Study findings and constraints: Some GvH clones were seen earlier in gut or blood, suggesting intestinal origin. When patients had graft-donor T cell macrochimerism, their allografts held high graft-versus-host to host-versus-graft clonal ratios.

The sequencing here drew on unstimulated CD4+ T cells sorted from spleen or lymph node cells, taken before intestinal transplant. The receptor comes from a human donor who received an intestinal transplant. The chain joins TRBV21-1 to TRBJ1-4; the table's D call, TRBD1, has no DNA check behind it. TRBV21-1 is reported as a pseudogene. CDR3 coding DNA: TGTGCCAGCAGCAAATACCGACAGGGTTGGAAGGAAAAACTGTTTTTT. Its protein is CASSKYRQGWKEKLFF.